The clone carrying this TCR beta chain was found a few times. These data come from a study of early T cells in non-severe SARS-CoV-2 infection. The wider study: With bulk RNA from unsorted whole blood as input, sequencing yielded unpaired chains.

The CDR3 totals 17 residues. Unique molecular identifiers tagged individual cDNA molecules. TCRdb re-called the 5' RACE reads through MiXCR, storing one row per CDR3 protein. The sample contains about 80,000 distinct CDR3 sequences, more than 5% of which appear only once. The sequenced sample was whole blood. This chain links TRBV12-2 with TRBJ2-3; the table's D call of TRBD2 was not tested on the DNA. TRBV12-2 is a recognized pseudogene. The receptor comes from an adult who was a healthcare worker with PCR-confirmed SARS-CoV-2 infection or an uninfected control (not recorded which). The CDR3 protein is CASRSFREARDTDTQYF. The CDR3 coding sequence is TGTGCAAGTCGCTCCTTCCGTGAGGCTAGGGACACAGATACGCAGTATTTT.